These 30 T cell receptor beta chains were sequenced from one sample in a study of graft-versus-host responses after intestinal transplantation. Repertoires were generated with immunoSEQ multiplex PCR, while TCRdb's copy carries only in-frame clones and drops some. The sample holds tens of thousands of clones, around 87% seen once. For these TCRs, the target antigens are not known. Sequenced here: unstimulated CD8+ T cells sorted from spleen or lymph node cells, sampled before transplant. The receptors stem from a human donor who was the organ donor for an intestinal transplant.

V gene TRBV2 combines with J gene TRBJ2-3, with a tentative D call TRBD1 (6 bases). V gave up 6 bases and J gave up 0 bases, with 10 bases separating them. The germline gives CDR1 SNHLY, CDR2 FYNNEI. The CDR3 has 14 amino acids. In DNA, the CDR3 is TGTGCCAGCAGAAAGACAGGTAGCACAGATACGCAGTATTTT. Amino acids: CASRKTGSTDTQYF.

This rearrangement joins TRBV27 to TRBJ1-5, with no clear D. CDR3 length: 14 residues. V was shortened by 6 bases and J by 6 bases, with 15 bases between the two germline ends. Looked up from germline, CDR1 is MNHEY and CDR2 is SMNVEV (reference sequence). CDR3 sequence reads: CASSLGTAVQPQHF. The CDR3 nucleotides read TGTGCCAGCAGCCTAGGAACCGCCGTTCAGCCCCAGCATTTT.

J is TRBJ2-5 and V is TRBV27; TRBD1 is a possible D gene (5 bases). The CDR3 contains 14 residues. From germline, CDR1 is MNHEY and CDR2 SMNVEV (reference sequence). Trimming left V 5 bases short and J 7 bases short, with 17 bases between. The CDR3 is CASSLRTQRGTQYF. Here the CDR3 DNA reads TGTGCCAGCAGTCTCCGGACCCAAAGGGGGACCCAGTACTTC.

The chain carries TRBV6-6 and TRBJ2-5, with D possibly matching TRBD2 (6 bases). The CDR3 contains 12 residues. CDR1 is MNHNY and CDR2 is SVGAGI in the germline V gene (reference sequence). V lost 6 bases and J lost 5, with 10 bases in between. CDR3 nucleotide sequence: TGTGCCAGCAGGGAGGGGTTGGAGACCCAGTACTTC. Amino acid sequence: CASREGLETQYF.

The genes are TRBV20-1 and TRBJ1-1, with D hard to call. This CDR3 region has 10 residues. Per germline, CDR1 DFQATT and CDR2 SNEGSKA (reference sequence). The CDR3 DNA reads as TGCGGCTACTGGGCCACTGAAGCTTTCTTT. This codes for CGYWATEAFF.

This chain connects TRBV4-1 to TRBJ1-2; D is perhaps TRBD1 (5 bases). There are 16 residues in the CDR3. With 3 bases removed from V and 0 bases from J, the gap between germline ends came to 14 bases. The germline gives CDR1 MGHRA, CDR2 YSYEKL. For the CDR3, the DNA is TGCGCCAGCAGCCATGTTGTGACAGATTCTAACTATGGCTACACCTTC. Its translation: CASSHVVTDSNYGYTF.

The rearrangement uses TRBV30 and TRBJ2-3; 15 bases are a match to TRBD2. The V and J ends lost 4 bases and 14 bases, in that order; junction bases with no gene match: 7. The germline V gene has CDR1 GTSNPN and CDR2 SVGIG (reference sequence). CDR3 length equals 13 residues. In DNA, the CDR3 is TGTGCCTGGACCGATGGACTAGCGGGGGGGCTGTATTTT. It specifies CAWTDGLAGGLYF.

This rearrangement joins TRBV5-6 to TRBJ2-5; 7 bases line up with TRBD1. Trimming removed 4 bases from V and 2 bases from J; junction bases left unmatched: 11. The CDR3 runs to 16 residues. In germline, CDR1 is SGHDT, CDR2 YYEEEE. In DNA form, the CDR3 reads TGTGCCAGCAGCCCTTCCGGCACAGGGGTTCAAGAGACCCAGTACTTC. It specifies CASSPSGTGVQETQYF.

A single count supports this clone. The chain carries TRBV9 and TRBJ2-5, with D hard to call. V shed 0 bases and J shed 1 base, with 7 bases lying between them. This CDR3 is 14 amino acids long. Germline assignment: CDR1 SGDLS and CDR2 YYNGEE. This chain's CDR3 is CASSVEATQETQYF. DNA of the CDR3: TGTGCCAGCAGCGTAGAAGCTACCCAAGAGACCCAGTACTTC.

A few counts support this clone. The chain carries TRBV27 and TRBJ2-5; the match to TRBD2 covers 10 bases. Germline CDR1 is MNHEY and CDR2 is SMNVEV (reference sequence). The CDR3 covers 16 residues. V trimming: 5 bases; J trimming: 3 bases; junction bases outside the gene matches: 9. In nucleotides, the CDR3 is TGTGCCAGCAGTCCCTTCGTAGCGGGGGGTGAAGAGACCCAGTACTTC. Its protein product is CASSPFVAGGEETQYF.

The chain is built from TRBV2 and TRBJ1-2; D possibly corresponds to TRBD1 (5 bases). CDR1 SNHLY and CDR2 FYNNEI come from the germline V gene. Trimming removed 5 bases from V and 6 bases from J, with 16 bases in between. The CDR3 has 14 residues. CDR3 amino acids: CASSLSSGWNGYTF. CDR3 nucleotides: TGTGCCAGCAGTTTATCTTCAGGGTGGAATGGCTACACCTTC.

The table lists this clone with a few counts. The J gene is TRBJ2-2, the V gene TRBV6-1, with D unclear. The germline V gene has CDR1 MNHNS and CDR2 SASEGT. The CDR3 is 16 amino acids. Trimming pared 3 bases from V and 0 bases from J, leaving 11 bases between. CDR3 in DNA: TGTGCCAGCAGTGATGTTGGCAGGTCGAACACCGGGGAGCTGTTTTTT. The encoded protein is CASSDVGRSNTGELFF.

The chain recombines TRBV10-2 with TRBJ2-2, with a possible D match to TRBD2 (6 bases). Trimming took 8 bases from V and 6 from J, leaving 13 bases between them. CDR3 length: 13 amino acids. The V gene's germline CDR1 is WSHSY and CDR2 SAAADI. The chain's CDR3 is CASRVREAGELFF. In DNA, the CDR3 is TGCGCCAGCCGGGTGAGGGAGGCCGGGGAGCTGTTTTTT.

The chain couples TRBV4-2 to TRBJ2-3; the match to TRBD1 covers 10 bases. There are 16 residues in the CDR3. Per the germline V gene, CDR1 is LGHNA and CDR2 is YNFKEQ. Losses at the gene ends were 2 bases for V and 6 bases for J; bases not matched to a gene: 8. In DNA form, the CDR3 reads TGTGCCAGCAGCCAAAGAGGGGACAGGGGTATCGATACGCAGTATTTT. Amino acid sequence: CASSQRGDRGIDTQYF.

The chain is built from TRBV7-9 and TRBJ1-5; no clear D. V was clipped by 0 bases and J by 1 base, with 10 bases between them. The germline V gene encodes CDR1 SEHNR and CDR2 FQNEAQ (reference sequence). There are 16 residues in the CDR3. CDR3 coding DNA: TGTGCCAGCAGCTTAGCATCTGTCGGGAGCAATCAGCCCCAGCATTTT. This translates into CASSLASVGSNQPQHF.

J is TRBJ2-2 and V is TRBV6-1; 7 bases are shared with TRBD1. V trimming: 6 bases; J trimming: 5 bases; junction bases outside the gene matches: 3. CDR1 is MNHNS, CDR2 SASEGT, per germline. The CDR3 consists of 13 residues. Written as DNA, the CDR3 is TGTGCCAGCAGACCCAGGGGGACCGGGGAGCTGTTTTTT. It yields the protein CASRPRGTGELFF.

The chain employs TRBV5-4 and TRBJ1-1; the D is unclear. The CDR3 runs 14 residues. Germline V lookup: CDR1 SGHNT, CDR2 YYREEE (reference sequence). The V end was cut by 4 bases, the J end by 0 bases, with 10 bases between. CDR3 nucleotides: TGTGCCAGCAGCCCGGGGTCCTTGAACACTGAAGCTTTCTTT. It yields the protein CASSPGSLNTEAFF.

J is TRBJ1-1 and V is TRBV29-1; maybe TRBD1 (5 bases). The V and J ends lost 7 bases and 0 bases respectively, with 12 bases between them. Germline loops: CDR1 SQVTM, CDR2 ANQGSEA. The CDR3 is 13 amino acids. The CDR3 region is CSAKTVVNTEAFF. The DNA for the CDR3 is TGCAGCGCAAAGACAGTAGTGAACACTGAAGCTTTCTTT.

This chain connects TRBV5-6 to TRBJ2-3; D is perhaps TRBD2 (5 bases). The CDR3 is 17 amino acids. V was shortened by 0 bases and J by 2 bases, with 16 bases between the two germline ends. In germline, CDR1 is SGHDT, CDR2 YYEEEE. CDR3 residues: CASSLAIGVRVTDTQYF. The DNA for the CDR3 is TGTGCCAGCAGCTTGGCAATCGGGGTGCGGGTCACAGATACGCAGTATTTT.

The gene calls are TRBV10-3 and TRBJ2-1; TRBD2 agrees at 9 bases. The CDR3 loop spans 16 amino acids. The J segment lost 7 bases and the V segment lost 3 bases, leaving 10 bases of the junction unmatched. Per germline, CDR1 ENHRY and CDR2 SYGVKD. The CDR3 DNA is TGTGCCATCAGTGATGAGAGAGCGGGGGGCGGAAATGAGCAGTTCTTC. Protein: CAISDERAGGGNEQFF.

The CDR3 DNA reads as TGTGCCAGCAGCCACTCAGGGAGGGGTGTCTCACCCCTCCACTTT. The encoded protein is CASSHSGRGVSPLHF. This chain joins TRBV14 and TRBJ1-6; a possible D gene is TRBD1 (5 bases). V was pared by 3 bases and J by 10 bases, with 16 bases between. CDR3 length: 15 residues. CDR1 SGHDN and CDR2 FVKESK come from the germline V gene.

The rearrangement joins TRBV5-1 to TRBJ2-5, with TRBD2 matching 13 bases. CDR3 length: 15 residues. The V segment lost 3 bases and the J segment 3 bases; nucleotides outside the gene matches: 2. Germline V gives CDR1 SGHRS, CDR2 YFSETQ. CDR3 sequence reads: CASSWGTSGEETQYF. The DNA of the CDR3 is TGCGCCAGCAGCTGGGGGACTAGCGGGGAAGAGACCCAGTACTTC.

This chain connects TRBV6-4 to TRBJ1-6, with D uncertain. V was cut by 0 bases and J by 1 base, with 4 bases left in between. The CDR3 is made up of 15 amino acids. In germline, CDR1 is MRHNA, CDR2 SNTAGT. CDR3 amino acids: CASSDSGSYNSPLHF. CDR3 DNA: TGTGCCAGCAGTGACTCCGGGTCCTATAATTCACCCCTCCACTTT.

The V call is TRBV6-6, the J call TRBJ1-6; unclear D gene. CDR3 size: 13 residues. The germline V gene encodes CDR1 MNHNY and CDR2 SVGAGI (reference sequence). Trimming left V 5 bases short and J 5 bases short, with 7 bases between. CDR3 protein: CASSPQNNSPLHF. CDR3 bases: TGTGCCAGCAGTCCTCAGAATAATTCACCCCTCCACTTT.

The CDR3 DNA reads as TGCGCCAGCAGCACCGGGACAGGGGCTTTCACAGATACGCAGTATTTT. It yields the protein CASSTGTGAFTDTQYF. The chain has TRBV4-1 and TRBJ2-3; the match to TRBD1 covers 10 bases. In germline, CDR1 is MGHRA, CDR2 YSYEKL. CDR3 length equals 16 residues. Losses at the gene ends were 5 bases for V and 2 bases for J; bases not matched to a gene: 7.

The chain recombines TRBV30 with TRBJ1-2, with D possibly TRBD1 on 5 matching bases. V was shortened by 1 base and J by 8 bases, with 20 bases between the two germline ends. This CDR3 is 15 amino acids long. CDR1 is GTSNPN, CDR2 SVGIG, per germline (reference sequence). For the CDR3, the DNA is TGTGCCTGGAGTGAAGCAAGTTTTCGGGGGGAGGGCTACACCTTC. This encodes CAWSEASFRGEGYTF.

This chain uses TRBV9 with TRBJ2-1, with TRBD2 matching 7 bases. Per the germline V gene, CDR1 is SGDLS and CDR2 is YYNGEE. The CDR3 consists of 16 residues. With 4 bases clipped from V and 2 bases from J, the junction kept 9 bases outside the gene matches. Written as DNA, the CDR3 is TGTGCCAGCAGCCCCAGTCTCCGGGAGGCCTACAATGAGCAGTTCTTC. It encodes CASSPSLREAYNEQFF.

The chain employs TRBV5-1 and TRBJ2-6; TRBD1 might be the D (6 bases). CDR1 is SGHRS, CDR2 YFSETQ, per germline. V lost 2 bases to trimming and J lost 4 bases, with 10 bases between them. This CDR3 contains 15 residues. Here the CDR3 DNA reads TGCGCCAGCAGCTTACAGGGTCCCGGGGCCAACGTCCTGACTTTC. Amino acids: CASSLQGPGANVLTF. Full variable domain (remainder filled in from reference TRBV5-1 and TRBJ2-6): KAGVTQTPRYLIKTRGQQVTLSCSPISGHRSVSWYQQTPGQGLQFLFEYFSETQRNKGNFPGRFSGRQFSNSRSEMNVSTLELGDSALYLCASSLQGPGANVLTFGAGSRLTVL.

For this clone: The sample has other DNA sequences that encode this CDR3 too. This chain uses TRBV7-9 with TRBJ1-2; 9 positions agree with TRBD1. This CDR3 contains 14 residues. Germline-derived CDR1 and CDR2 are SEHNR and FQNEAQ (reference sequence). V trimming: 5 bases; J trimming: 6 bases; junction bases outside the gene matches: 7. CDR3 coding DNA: TGTGCCAGCAGCCTCCCGACAGGGGGTAATGGCTACACCTTC. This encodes CASSLPTGGNGYTF.

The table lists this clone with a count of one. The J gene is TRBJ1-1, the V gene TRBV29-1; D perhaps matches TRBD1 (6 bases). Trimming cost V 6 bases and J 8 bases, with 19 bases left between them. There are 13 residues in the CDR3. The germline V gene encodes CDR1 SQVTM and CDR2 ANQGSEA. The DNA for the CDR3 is TGCAGCGTGACCCCAGGACAGCTCCAAGAAGCTTTCTTT. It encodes CSVTPGQLQEAFF.